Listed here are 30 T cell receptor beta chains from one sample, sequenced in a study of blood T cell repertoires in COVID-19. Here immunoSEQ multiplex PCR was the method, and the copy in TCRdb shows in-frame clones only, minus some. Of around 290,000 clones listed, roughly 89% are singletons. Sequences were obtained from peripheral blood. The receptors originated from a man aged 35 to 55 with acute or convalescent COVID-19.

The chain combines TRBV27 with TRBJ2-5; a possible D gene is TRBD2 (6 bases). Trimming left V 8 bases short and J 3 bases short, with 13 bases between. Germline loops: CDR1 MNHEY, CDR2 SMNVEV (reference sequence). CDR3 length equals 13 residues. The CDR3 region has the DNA TGTGCCAGCTGGAATTGGGGGGAAGAGACCCAGTACTTC. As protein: CASWNWGEETQYF.

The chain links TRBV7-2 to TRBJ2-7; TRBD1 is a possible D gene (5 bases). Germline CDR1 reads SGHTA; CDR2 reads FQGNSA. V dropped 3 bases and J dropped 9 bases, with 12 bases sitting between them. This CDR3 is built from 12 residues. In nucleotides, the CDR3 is TGTGCCAGCAGCTTGCAGGGTTTAGGGCAGTACTTC. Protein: CASSLQGLGQYF.

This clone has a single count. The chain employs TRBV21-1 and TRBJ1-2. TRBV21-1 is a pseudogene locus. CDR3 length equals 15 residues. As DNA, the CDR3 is TGTGCCAGCAGCCCGAGGGAGGGGAATTACTATGGCTACACCTTC. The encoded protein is CASSPREGNYYGYTF.

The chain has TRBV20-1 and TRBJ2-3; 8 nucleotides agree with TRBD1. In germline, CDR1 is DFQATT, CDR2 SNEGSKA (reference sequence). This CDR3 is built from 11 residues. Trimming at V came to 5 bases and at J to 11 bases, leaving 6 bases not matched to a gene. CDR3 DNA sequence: TGCAGTGCTGACAGGGGCCGCGGGCAGTATTTT. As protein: CSADRGRGQYF.

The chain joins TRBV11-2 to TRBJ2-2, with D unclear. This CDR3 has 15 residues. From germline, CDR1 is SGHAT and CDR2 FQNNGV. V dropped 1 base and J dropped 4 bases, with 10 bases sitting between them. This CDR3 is CASSLVRRPTGELFF. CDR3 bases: TGTGCCAGCAGCTTAGTGCGCAGGCCCACCGGGGAGCTGTTTTTT.

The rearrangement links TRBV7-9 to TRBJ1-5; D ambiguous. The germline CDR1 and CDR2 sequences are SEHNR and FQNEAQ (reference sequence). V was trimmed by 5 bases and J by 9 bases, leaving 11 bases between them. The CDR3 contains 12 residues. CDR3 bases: TGTGCCAGCAGCCCCTCAGGTGGGCCCCAGCATTTT. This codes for CASSPSGGPQHF.

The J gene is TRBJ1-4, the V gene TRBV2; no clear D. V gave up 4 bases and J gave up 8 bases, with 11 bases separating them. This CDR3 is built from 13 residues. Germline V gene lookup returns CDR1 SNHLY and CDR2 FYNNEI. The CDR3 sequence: CASSGRPGEKLFF. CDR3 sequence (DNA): TGTGCCAGCAGTGGGAGGCCGGGGGAAAAACTGTTTTTT.

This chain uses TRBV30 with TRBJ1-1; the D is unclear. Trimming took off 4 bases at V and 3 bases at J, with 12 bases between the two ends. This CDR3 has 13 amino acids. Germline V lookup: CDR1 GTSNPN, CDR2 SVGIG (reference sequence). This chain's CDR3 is CAWNNRLDTEAFF. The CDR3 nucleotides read TGTGCCTGGAACAATCGCTTGGACACTGAAGCTTTCTTT.

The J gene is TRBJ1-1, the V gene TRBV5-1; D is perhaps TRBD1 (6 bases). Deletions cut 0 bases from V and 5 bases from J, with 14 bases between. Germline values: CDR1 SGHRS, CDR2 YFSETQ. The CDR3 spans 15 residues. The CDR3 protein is CASSLAGQLRTEAFF. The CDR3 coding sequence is TGCGCCAGCAGCTTGGCTGGACAGCTAAGGACTGAAGCTTTCTTT.

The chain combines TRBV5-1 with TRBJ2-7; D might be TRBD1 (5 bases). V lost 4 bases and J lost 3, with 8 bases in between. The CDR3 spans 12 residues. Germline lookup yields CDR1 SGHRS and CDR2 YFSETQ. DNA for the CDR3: TGCGCCAGCAGCGCCCAGGGCTACGAGCAGTACTTC. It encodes CASSAQGYEQYF.

The CDR3 loop is CASSEGDFYQPQHF. The CDR3 DNA is TGTGCCAGCAGTGAAGGGGACTTTTATCAGCCCCAGCATTTT. The V call is TRBV25-1, the J call TRBJ1-5; perhaps TRBD1 as D (5 bases). Between the trimmed V and J ends, which lost 2 bases and 5 bases, there was a span of 10 bases. Germline CDR1 and CDR2: MGHDK and SYGVNS. The CDR3 is 14 residues long.

The DNA for the CDR3 is TGTGCCAGCACCCGGTTCGGGTTTGGATCACCCCTCCACTTT. This sequence encodes CASTRFGFGSPLHF. The gene calls are TRBV14 and TRBJ1-6; no clear D gene. The CDR3 extends over 14 amino acids. Germline CDR1 and CDR2: SGHDN and FVKESK. Deletions cut 7 bases from V and 10 bases from J, with 17 bases between.

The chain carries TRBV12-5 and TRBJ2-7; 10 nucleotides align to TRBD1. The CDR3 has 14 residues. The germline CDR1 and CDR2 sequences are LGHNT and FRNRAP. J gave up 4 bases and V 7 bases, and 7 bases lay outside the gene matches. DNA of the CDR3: TGTGCTAGTGCCAGGGGACAGGGGTCGTACGAGCAGTACTTC. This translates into CASARGQGSYEQYF.

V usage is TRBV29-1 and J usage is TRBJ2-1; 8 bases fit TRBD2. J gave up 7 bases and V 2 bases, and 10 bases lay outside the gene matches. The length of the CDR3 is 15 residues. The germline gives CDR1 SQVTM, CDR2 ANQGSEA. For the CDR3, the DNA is TGCAGCGTTGAACGGGGGGGTGGAGTAAGAAATGAGCAGTTCTTC. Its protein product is CSVERGGGVRNEQFF.

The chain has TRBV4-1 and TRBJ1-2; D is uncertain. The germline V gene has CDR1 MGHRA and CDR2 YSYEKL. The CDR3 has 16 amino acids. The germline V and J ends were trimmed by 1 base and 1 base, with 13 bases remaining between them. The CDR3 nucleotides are TGCGCCAGCAGCCAAGGGAGCCCGCAACTTAACTATGGCTACACCTTC. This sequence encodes CASSQGSPQLNYGYTF.

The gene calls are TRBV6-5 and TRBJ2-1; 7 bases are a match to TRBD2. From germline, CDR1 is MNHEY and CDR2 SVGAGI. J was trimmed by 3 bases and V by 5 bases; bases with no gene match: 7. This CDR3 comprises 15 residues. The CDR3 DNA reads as TGTGCCAGCAGTCCCTGGGGGGGTAGCTACAATGAGCAGTTCTTC. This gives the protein CASSPWGGSYNEQFF.

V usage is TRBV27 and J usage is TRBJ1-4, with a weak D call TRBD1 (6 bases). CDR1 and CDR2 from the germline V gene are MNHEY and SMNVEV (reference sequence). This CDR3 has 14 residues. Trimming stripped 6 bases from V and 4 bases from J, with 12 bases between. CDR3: CASRLDRYNEKLFF. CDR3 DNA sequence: TGTGCCAGCAGGCTCGACAGGTATAATGAAAAACTGTTTTTT.

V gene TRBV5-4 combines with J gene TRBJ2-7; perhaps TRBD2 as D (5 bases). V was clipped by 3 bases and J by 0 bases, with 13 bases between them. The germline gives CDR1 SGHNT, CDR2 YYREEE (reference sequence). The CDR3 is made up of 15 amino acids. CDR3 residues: CASSSDSFSSYEQYF. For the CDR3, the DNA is TGTGCCAGCAGCTCGGACTCATTTAGCTCCTACGAGCAGTACTTC.

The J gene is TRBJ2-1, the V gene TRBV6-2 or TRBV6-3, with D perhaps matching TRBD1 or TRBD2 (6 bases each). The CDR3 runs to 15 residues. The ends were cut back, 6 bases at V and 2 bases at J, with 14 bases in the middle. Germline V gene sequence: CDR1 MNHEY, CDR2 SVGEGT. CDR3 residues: CASSGGREAYNEQFF. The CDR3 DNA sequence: TGTGCCAGCAGCGGGGGCAGGGAAGCCTACAATGAGCAGTTCTTC.

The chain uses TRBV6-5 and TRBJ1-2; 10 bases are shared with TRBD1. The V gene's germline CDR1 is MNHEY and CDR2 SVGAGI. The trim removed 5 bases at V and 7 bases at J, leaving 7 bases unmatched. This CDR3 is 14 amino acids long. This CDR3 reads CASSPRQGASGYTF. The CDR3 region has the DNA TGTGCCAGCAGTCCCCGACAGGGGGCAAGTGGCTACACCTTC.

As DNA, the CDR3 is TGTGCCAGCTCACCGCAGAACAATTATGGCTACACCTTC. It codes for CASSPQNNYGYTF. The chain employs TRBV18 and TRBJ1-2; D unresolved. The CDR3 is 13 residues long. V lost 3 bases and J lost 5, with 10 bases in between. Germline CDR1 KGHSH, CDR2 LQKENI.

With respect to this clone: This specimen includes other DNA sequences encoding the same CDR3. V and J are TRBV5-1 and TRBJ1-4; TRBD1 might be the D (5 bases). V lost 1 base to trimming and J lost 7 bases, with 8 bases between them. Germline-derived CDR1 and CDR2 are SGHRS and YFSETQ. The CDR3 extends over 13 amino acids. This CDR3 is CASSLTGGEKLFF. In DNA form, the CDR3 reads TGCGCCAGCAGCTTGACGGGGGGTGAAAAACTGTTTTTT.

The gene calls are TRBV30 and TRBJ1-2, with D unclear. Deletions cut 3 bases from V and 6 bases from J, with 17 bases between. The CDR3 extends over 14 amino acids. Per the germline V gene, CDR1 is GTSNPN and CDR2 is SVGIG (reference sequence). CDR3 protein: CAWSWRDEGDGYTF. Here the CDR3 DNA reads TGTGCCTGGAGCTGGCGGGATGAGGGAGATGGCTACACCTTC. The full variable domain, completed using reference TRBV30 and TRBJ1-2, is SQTIHQWPATLVQPVGSPLSLECTVEGTSNPNLYWYRQAAGRGLQLLFYSVGIGQISSEVPQNLSASRPQDRQFILSSKKLLLSDSGFYLCAWSWRDEGDGYTFGSGTRLTVV.

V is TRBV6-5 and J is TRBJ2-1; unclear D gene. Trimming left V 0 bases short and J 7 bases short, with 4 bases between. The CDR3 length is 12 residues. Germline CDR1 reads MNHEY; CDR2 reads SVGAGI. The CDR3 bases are TGTGCCAGCAGTTACTCGAGTAATGAGCAGTTCTTC. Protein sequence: CASSYSSNEQFF.

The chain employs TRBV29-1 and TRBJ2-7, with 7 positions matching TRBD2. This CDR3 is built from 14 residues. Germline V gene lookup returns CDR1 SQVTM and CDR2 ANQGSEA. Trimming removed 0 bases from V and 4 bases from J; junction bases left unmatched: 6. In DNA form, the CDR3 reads TGCAGCGTTGAAGACCCGGGACTACAATACGAGCAGTACTTC. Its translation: CSVEDPGLQYEQYF.

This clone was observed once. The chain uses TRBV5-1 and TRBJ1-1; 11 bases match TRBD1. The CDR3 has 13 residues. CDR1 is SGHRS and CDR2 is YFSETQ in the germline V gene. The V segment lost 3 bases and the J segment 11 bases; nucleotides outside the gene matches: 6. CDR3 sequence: CASSSPGQGVAFF. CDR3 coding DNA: TGCGCCAGCAGCTCTCCGGGACAGGGGGTGGCTTTCTTT.

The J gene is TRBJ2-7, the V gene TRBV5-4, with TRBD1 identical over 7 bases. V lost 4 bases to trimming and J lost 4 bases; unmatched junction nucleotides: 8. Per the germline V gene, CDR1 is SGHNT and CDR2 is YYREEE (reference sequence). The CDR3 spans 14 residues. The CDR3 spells CASSARGNRYEQYF. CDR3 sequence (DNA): TGTGCCAGCAGCGCCAGGGGGAATCGGTACGAGCAGTACTTC.

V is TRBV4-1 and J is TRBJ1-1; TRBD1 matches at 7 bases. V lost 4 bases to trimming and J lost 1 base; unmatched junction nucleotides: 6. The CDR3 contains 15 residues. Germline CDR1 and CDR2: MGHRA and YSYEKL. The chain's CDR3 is CASSRDQGENTEAFF. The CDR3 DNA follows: TGCGCCAGCAGCCGAGACCAGGGGGAGAACACTGAAGCTTTCTTT.

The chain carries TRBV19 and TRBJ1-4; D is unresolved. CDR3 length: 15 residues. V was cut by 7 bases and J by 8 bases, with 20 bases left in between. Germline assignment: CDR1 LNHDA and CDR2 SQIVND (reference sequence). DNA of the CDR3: TGTGCCAGTACCCGCCAGGAGGGAGTATACGAAAAACTGTTTTTT. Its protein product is CASTRQEGVYEKLFF. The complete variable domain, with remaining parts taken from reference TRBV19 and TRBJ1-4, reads DGGITQSPKYLFRKEGQNVTLSCEQNLNHDAMYWYRQDPGQGLRLIYYSQIVNDFQKGDIAEGYSVSREKKESFPLTVTSAQKNPTAFYLCASTRQEGVYEKLFFGSGTQLSVL.

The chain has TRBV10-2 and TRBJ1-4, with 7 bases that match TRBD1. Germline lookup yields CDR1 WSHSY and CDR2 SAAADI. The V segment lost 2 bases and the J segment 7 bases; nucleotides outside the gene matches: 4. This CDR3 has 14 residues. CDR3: CASSEQGGGEKLFF. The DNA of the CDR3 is TGCGCCAGCAGTGAGCAAGGGGGCGGTGAAAAACTGTTTTTT.